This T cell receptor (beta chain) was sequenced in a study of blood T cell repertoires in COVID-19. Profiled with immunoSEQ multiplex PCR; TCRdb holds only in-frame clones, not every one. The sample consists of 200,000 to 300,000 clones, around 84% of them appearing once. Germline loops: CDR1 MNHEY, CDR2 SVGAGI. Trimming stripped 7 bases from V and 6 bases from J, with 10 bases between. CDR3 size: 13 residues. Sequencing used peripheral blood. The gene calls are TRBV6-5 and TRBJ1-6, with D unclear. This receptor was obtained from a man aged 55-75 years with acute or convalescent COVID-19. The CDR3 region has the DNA TGTGCCAGCACTGGGGAGTTTAATTCACCCCTCCACTTT. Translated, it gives CASTGEFNSPLHF.